This T cell receptor beta chain was recovered during a study of blood T cell repertoires in COVID-19. At the level of the study: Samples came from the United States, Italy and Spain, spanning acute and convalescent COVID-19. From T cells, B-cell-depleted T cells, or PBMCs came the material, which was cDNA or gDNA.

In the authors' workflow: From reference gene primer amplification, estimates of nucleated cell counts were derived. Data came from immunoSEQ multiplex PCR; TCRdb stores just in-frame clones and leaves some out. D and trimming were read from the DNA, whereas the V and J calls and clone size are those reported in that table. The sample yields about 300,000 clones, 89% seen once. The CDR3 covers 14 residues. The trim removed 4 bases at V and 8 bases at J, leaving 8 bases unmatched. The germline CDR1 and CDR2 sequences are MGHRA and YSYEKL. The V call is TRBV4-1, the J call TRBJ2-1; 7 nucleotides match TRBD2. The TCR was taken from a man in his late teens or twenties who had recovered from COVID-19. Sequencing used peripheral blood. The CDR3 loop is CASSPVAGEDEQFF. DNA of the CDR3: TGCGCCAGCAGCCCAGTTGCGGGGGAGGATGAGCAGTTCTTC.